The 13 T cell receptor beta chains in this list originate from one sample, sequenced in a study of beta chain features in type 1 diabetes. General study findings and limits: Among patients with Type 1 diabetes, TCRB CDR3s were moderately but significantly shorter in every one of the four CD4+ subsets.

Of the isolated RNA, all was reverse transcribed, and so the sequenced material was expressed TCRB transcripts. Sequenced by immunoSEQ multiplex PCR; TCRdb stores in-frame clones only, minus some. The sample carries over 600,000 clones, roughly 12% recorded once. These receptors are not linked to any known antigen. The source material was naive CD4+ T cells from blood. The receptors were sampled from a man younger than 45 with type 1 diabetes.

This sequence joins TRBV6-4 and TRBJ1-1, with 9 bases that match TRBD1. The CDR3 is 16 amino acids. The V segment lost 1 base and the J segment 4 bases; nucleotides outside the gene matches: 7. In germline, CDR1 is MRHNA, CDR2 SNTAGT. The CDR3 spells CASSDLPGQGVTEAFF. The CDR3 nucleotides are TGTGCCAGCAGTGACTTGCCGGGACAGGGTGTCACTGAAGCTTTCTTT.

The V call is TRBV7-2, the J call TRBJ2-7; D is uncertain. Germline CDR1 SGHTA, CDR2 FQGNSA. Trimming took 0 bases from V and 3 from J, leaving 9 bases between them. The CDR3 runs 14 residues. CDR3 region: CASSLARADYEQYF. The CDR3 bases are TGTGCCAGCAGCTTAGCTCGGGCCGACTACGAGCAGTACTTC.

This clone was picked up a small number of times. The chain couples TRBV11-1 to TRBJ2-1, with 8 bases lining up with TRBD1. Germline loops: CDR1 SGHAT, CDR2 FQDESV (reference sequence). V was clipped by 6 bases and J by 14 bases; unmatched bases: 18. This CDR3 comprises 15 residues. The CDR3 loop is CASRRGSGQGRDEFF. CDR3 in DNA: TGTGCCAGCAGACGGGGTTCAGGACAGGGTAGAGATGAGTTCTTC.

The chain is built from TRBV30 and TRBJ1-2, with D uncertain. The CDR3 totals 12 residues. Germline loops: CDR1 GTSNPN, CDR2 SVGIG (reference sequence). Deletions cut 1 base from V and 7 bases from J, with 10 bases between. The CDR3 sequence: CAWSGTAGGYTF. The DNA for the CDR3 is TGTGCCTGGAGTGGGACCGCGGGTGGCTACACCTTC. Filled out from reference TRBV30 and TRBJ1-2, the complete variable domain reads SQTIHQWPATLVQPVGSPLSLECTVEGTSNPNLYWYRQAAGRGLQLLFYSVGIGQISSEVPQNLSASRPQDRQFILSSKKLLLSDSGFYLCAWSGTAGGYTFGSGTRLTVV.

The CDR3 spells CASSLGQGLNQPQHF. The CDR3 DNA reads TGTGCCAGCAGCTTAGGACAGGGGCTAAATCAGCCCCAGCATTTT. The V and J genes are TRBV7-9 and TRBJ1-5, with 8 bases matching TRBD1. Unmatched junction bases numbered 3, after V lost 1 base and J lost 4 bases. CDR1 and CDR2 (germline): SEHNR, FQNEAQ (reference sequence). CDR3 length equals 15 residues.

The rearrangement links TRBV7-9 to TRBJ2-2, with no clear D. This CDR3 comprises 12 residues. With 5 bases removed from V and 9 bases from J, the gap between germline ends came to 10 bases. Germline CDR1 is SEHNR and CDR2 is FQNEAQ (reference sequence). The chain's CDR3 is CASSPEARELFF. CDR3 coding DNA: TGTGCCAGCAGCCCTGAAGCGCGGGAGCTGTTTTTT.

In this sample, this clone turned up a few times. The chain joins TRBV5-1 to TRBJ2-1, with D perhaps assigned TRBD1 or TRBD2 (6 bases each). The CDR3 loop spans 13 amino acids. Germline CDR1 and CDR2: SGHRS and YFSETQ. The V end lost 4 bases, the J end lost 6 bases, and 11 bases lay between the germline ends. The CDR3 reads CASSRGDGNEQFF. CDR3 DNA sequence: TGCGCCAGCAGCAGGGGGGACGGCAATGAGCAGTTCTTC. The full variable domain, completed using reference TRBV5-1 and TRBJ2-1, is KAGVTQTPRYLIKTRGQQVTLSCSPISGHRSVSWYQQTPGQGLQFLFEYFSETQRNKGNFPGRFSGRQFSNSRSEMNVSTLELGDSALYLCASSRGDGNEQFFGPGTRLTVL.

The V call is TRBV5-1, the J call TRBJ1-2; D gene uncertain. V lost 2 bases, J lost 4 bases, and 9 bases lay in between. The CDR3 loop spans 13 amino acids. From germline, CDR1 is SGHRS and CDR2 YFSETQ. The CDR3 spells CASSFEQPYGYTF. The CDR3 DNA follows: TGCGCCAGCAGCTTCGAACAGCCCTATGGCTACACCTTC.

This clone showed up just a few times. The V call is TRBV7-2, the J call TRBJ2-7, with D maybe TRBD2 (6 bases). Germline CDR1 reads SGHTA; CDR2 reads FQGNSA. V was trimmed by 1 base and J by 0 bases, leaving 13 bases between them. CDR3 length equals 16 residues. The CDR3 nucleotides read TGTGCCAGCAGCTTAGGCGCCCCCGGGAGCTCCTACGAGCAGTACTTC. This translates into CASSLGAPGSSYEQYF.

This clone occurred a few times. The gene calls are TRBV10-3 and TRBJ2-7, with 8 bases that match TRBD1. The CDR3 consists of 15 residues. Germline values: CDR1 ENHRY, CDR2 SYGVKD. V lost 5 bases to trimming and J lost 2 bases; unmatched junction nucleotides: 8. Here the CDR3 DNA reads TGTGCCATCAGTTCAGGGGGCGTCGATCCCTACGAGCAGTACTTC. Its protein is CAISSGGVDPYEQYF.

This clone has only a few counts. This same CDR3 is encoded by further DNA sequences in the sample. V and J are TRBV18 and TRBJ2-5; D remains unclear. Trimming stripped 2 bases from V and 0 bases from J, with 4 bases between. CDR3 length: 13 residues. From germline, CDR1 is KGHSH and CDR2 LQKENI. The DNA of the CDR3 is TGTGCCAGCTCACCAGAGAACCAAGAGACCCAGTACTTC. It encodes CASSPENQETQYF.

This clone has a handful of counts. The V gene is TRBV7-9, the J gene TRBJ1-2, with D uncertain. In germline, CDR1 is SEHNR, CDR2 FQNEAQ (reference sequence). The CDR3 runs to 13 residues. V was clipped by 6 bases and J by 3 bases, with 11 bases between them. The CDR3 bases are TGTGCCAGCAGGGGCAGAGAGGACTATGGCTACACCTTC. Protein product: CASRGREDYGYTF. Together with reference TRBV7-9 and TRBJ1-2, the CDR3 gives the full variable domain: DTGVSQNPRHKITKRGQNVTFRCDPISEHNRLYWYRQTLGQGPEFLTYFQNEAQLEKSRLLSDRFSAERPKGSFSTLEIQRTEQGDSAMYLCASRGREDYGYTFGSGTRLTVV.

The V gene is TRBV15, the J gene TRBJ2-2; the D is unclear. CDR1 is LNHNV and CDR2 is YYDKDF in the germline V gene (reference sequence). The CDR3 is 16 amino acids. The germline V and J ends were trimmed by 0 bases and 4 bases, with 12 bases remaining between them. For the CDR3, the DNA is TGTGCCACCAGCAGAGATCCAACGGTGGGCACCGGGGAGCTGTTTTTT. Protein product: CATSRDPTVGTGELFF.